This T cell receptor beta chain is from a study of T cells after yellow fever vaccination (dated by TCRdb to about 2019). Background for the entire study: Libraries from fractions with low cell numbers were prepared with the SMART-Seq v4 Ultra Low Input RNA kit. Two healthy male donors, one aged 18 to 30 and one aged 30 to 39 years, were included in the cohort. Blood was drawn at multiple timepoints before and after primary and secondary immunization, with bulk PBMC replicates and cell subsets isolated. To follow T-cell clones before and after both primary and booster YFV17D yellow fever vaccination, bulk TCR alpha and beta repertoires underwent longitudinal sequencing.

What this sample's treatment or condition label stands for: live attenuated yellow fever vaccine strain. At each blood-draw timepoint, two biological replicates of bulk PBMCs were obtained. A standard Ficoll-Paque protocol was used to isolate PBMCs from peripheral blood. TriZol was used to extract RNA from bulk PBMCs, CD4 and CD8 fractions, and dextramer-positive and dextramer-negative fractions. As to this clonotype: The target of this receptor is not known. This likely comes from a read error, as the CDR3 has no conserved phenylalanine or tryptophan at its end. The limits of the CDR3 on the DNA are not certain, so only TCRdb's listed CDR3 is given.

The study at large found these results: Because abundant contaminating clonotypes from the bulk population could be contained in FACS-sorted repertoires, computational filtering was required. Most clones expanded after primary vaccination were re-detected after the booster (almost 98% of CD4 and approximately 88% of CD8), suggesting broad memory maintenance. Only a couple of donors were included in the study, so the extent to which the findings can be generalized is limited. The secondary T-cell response was weaker than the primary response but faster, peaking on day 5 instead of day 15. A small share of clonotypes occurred in both CD4 and CD8 compartments, likely arising from convergent recombination.

TCR cDNA was synthesized by 5'RACE template switching, through which a universal primer site and unique molecular identifiers were introduced. cDNA synthesis was primed from both the TCR alpha and TCR beta constant segments. Libraries were amplified in two PCR steps, with sample barcodes and sequencing adapters added in the second step. Libraries were sequenced on Illumina HiSeq 2500 (2x100 bp) or NovaSeq (2x150 bp). As for the authors' bioinformatics: Demultiplexing of reads and collapsing into UMI consensus sequences were performed with MIGEC, and V(D)J alignment was carried out with MiXCR. Using edgeR on replicate PBMC samples, clonotypes were called vaccine-responding if FDR was below 0.01 and the log2 fold change was above 5 up to day 15. Each bulk clonotype was labeled CD4 or CD8 based on which sequenced repertoire, CD4 or CD8, contained the clonotype at higher abundance. TCRdb cleaned the public reads at Q25 with fastp, built clones with MiXCR and kept in-frame beta chains. Each CDR3 protein appears once, grouped with its most common genes and DNA. TCRdb, rather than the study authors, made the V and J calls. The sample profile shows fewer than 450,000 distinct CDR3 sequences; around 10% of them were found once. Roughly a sixth of the sample is taken by the ten largest.

Source: PBMCs, taken on the day of the first yellow fever vaccination. The receptor comes from a man aged 18 to 29 who received the YFV17D yellow fever vaccine.

CDR3 region: CASRHNITR. The chain is made from TRBV23-1 and TRBJ2-7. TRBV23-1 is known as an ORF, though its function is uncertain. The CDR3 extends over 9 residues, inclusive of both ends.